This T cell receptor beta chain was obtained from a study of blood T cell repertoires in COVID-19. Study details: Spain, Italy and the United States supplied samples that represented acute and convalescent COVID-19. T cells, B-cell-depleted T cells, or PBMCs provided the cDNA or gDNA that served as material.

Authors' data handling: Amplification with reference gene primers provided the estimates of nucleated cell counts. Only in-frame clones appear in the TCRdb table, and some are missing; sequencing was by immunoSEQ multiplex PCR. The DNA gave D and trimming, while V, J and clone size come from that table. The table shows about 130,000 clones, with roughly 85% occurring only once. CDR1 is MNHEY, CDR2 SVGAGI, per germline. This CDR3 has 14 amino acids. V lost 6 bases and J lost 4, with 13 bases in between. The sequence was collected from a woman aged 80 or older with acute or convalescent COVID-19. The specimen was peripheral blood. The chain uses TRBV6-5 and TRBJ1-3; no clear D gene. In DNA, the CDR3 is TGTGCCAGCAGAGCGAGAAGGTCAGGAAACACCATATATTTT. Protein: CASRARRSGNTIYF.